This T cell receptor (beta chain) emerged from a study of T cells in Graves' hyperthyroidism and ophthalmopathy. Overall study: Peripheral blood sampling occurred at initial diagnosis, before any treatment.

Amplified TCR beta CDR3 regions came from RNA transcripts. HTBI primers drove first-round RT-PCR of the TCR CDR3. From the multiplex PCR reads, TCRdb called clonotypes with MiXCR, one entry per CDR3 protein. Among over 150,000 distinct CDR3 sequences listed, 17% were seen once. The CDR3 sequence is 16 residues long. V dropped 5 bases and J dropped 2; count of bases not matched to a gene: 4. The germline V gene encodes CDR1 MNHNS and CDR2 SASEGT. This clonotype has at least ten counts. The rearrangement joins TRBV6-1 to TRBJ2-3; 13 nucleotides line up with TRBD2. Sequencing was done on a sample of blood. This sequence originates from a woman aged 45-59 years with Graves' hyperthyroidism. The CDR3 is CASSSGTSGTTDTQYF. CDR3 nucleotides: TGTGCCAGCAGTTCCGGGACTAGCGGGACCACAGATACGCAGTATTTT.